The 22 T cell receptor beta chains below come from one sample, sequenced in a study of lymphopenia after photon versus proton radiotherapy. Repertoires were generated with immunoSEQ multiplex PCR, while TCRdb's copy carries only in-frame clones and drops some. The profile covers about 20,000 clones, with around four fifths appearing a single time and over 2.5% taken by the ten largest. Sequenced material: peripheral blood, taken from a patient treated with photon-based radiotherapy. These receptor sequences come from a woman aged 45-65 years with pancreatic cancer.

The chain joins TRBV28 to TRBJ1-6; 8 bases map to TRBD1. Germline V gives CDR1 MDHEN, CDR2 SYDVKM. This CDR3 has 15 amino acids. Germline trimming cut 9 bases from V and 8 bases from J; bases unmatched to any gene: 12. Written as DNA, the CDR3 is TGTGCCAGTCAAACTCCTCAGGGGGCATATTCACCCCTCCACTTT. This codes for CASQTPQGAYSPLHF.

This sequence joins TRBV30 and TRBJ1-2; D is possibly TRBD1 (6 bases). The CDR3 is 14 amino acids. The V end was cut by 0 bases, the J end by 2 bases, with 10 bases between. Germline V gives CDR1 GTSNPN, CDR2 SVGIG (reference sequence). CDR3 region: CAWSVQGQNYGYTF. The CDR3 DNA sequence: TGTGCCTGGAGTGTCCAGGGGCAAAACTATGGCTACACCTTC.

The CDR3 DNA is TGCAGTGCTAGAGAAATCGGCGAGCAGTACTTC. Translation: CSAREIGEQYF. The genes are TRBV20-1 and TRBJ2-7; the D is unclear. The V end was cut by 0 bases, the J end by 6 bases, with 6 bases between. Per the germline V gene, CDR1 is DFQATT and CDR2 is SNEGSKA (reference sequence). CDR3 length: 11 amino acids.

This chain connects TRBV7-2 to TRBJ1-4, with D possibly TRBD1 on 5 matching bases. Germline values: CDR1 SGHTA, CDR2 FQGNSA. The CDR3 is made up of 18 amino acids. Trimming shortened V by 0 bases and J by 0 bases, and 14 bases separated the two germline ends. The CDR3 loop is CASSLAGPEDPTNEKLFF. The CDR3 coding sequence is TGTGCCAGCAGCTTAGCGGGACCTGAGGACCCAACTAATGAAAAACTGTTTTTT.

The CDR3 DNA follows: TGTGCCAGCAACCCCGGACAGGGGAACTACGAGCAGTACTTC. It encodes CASNPGQGNYEQYF. The chain links TRBV5-8 to TRBJ2-7, with 9 bases matching TRBD1. CDR1 is SGHTS and CDR2 is YDEGEE in the germline V gene. V was clipped by 6 bases and J by 3 bases; unmatched bases: 7. The CDR3 covers 14 residues.

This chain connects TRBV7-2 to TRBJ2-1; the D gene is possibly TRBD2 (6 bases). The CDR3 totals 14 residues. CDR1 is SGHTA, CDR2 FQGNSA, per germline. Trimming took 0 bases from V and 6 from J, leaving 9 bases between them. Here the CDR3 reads CASSLAGGSNEQFF. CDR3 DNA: TGTGCCAGCAGCTTAGCAGGAGGGTCCAATGAGCAGTTCTTC.

CDR3 nucleotides: TGCGCCAGCCGCGATGAGCAGTTCTTC. This codes for CASRDEQFF. This chain joins TRBV5-1 and TRBJ2-1, with D unclear. The CDR3 is 9 residues long. The ends were cut back, 7 bases at V and 8 bases at J, with 4 bases in the middle. Germline assignment: CDR1 SGHRS and CDR2 YFSETQ.

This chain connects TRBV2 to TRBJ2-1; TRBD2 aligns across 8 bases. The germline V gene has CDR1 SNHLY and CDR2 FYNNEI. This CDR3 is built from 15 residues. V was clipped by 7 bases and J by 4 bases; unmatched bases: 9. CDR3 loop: CASTGGLAEYNEQFF. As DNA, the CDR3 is TGTGCCAGCACGGGGGGGCTAGCGGAGTACAATGAGCAGTTCTTC.

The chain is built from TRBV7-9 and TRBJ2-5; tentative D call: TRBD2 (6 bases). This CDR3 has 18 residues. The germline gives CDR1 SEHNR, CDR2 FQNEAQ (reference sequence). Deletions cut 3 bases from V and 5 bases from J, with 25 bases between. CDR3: CASSFGTFGGKEGETQYF. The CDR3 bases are TGTGCCAGCAGCTTTGGGACCTTCGGCGGGAAGGAGGGGGAGACCCAGTACTTC.

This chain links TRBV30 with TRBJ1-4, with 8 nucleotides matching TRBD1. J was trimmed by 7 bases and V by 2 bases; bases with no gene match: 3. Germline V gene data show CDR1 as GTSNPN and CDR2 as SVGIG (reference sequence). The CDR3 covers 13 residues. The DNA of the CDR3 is TGTGCCTGGAGTTTTGACAGGGGTGAAAAACTGTTTTTT. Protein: CAWSFDRGEKLFF.

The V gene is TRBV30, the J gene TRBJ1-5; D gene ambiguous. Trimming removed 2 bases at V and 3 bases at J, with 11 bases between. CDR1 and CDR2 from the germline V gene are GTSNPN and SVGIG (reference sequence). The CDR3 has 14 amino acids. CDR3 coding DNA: TGTGCCTGGAGTAAACGGGAGTACAATCAGCCCCAGCATTTT. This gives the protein CAWSKREYNQPQHF.

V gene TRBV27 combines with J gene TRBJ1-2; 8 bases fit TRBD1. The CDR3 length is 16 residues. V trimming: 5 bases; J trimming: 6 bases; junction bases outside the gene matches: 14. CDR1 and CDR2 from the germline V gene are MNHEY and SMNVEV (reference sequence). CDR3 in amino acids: CASSRYRAGGRNGYTF. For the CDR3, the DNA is TGTGCCAGCAGTCGCTATCGGGCAGGGGGCAGGAATGGCTACACCTTC.

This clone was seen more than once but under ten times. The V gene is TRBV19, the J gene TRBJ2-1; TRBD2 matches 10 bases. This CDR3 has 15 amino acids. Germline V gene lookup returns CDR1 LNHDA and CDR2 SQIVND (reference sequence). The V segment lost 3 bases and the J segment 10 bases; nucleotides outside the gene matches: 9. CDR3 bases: TGTGCCAGTAGTATCTCAACTAGCGGGATGGGAGAGCAGTTCTTC. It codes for CASSISTSGMGEQFF. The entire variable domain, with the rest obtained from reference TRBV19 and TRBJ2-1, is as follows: DGGITQSPKYLFRKEGQNVTLSCEQNLNHDAMYWYRQDPGQGLRLIYYSQIVNDFQKGDIAEGYSVSREKKESFPLTVTSAQKNPTAFYLCASSISTSGMGEQFFGPGTRLTVL.

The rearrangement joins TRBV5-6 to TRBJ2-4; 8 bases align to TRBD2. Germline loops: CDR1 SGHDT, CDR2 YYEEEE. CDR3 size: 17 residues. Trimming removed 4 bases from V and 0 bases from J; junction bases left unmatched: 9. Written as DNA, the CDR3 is TGTGCCAGCAGCCTCCGAGCGGGAGTGGCAGCCAAAAACATTCAGTACTTC. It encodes CASSLRAGVAAKNIQYF. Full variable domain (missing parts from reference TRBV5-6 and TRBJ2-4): DAGVTQSPTHLIKTRGQQVTLRCSPKSGHDTVSWYQQALGQGPQFIFQYYEEEERQRGNFPDRFSGHQFPNYSSELNVNALLLGDSALYLCASSLRAGVAAKNIQYFGAGTRLSVL.

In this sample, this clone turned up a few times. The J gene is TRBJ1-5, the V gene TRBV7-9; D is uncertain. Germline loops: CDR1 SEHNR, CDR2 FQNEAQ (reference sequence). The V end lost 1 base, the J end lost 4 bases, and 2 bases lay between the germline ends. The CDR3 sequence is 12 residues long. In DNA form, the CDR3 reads TGTGCCAGCAGCTTAGAGAATCAGCCCCAGCATTTT. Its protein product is CASSLENQPQHF.

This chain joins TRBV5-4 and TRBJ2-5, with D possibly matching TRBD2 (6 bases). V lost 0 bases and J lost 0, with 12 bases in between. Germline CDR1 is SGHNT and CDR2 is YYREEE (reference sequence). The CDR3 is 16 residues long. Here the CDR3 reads CASSLVASADQETQYF. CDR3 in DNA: TGTGCCAGCAGCTTGGTGGCTAGCGCGGACCAAGAGACCCAGTACTTC. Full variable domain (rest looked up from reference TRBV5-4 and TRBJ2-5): ETGVTQSPTHLIKTRGQQVTLRCSSQSGHNTVSWYQQALGQGPQFIFQYYREEENGRGNFPPRFSGLQFPNYSSELNVNALELDDSALYLCASSLVASADQETQYFGPGTRLLVL.

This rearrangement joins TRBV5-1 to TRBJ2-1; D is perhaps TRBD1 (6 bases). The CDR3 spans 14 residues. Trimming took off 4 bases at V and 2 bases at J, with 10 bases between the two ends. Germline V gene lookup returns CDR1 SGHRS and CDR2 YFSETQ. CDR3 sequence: CASSPDSTYNEQFF. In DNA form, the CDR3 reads TGCGCCAGCAGCCCGGACAGTACCTACAATGAGCAGTTCTTC.

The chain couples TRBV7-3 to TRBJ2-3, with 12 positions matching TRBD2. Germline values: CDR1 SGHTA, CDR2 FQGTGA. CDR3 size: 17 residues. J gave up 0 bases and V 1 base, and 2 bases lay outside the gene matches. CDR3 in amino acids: CASSLKTSGGSTDTQYF. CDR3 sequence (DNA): TGTGCCAGCAGCTTAAAGACTAGCGGGGGTAGCACAGATACGCAGTATTTT.

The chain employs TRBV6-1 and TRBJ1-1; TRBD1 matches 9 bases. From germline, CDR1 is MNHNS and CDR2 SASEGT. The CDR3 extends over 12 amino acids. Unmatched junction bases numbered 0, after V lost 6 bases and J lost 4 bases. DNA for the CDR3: TGTGCCAGCAGGACAGGGGGCACTGAAGCTTTCTTT. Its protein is CASRTGGTEAFF.

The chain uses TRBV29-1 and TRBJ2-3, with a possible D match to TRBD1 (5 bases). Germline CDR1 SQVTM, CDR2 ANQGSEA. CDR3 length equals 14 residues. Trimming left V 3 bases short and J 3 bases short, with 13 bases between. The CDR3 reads CSVEIQVMTDTQYF. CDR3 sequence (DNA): TGCAGCGTTGAGATACAGGTTATGACAGATACGCAGTATTTT.

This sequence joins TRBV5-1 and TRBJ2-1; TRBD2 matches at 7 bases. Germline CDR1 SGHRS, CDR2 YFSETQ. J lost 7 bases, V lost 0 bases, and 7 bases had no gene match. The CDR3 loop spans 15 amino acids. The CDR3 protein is CASSLVASGGNEQFF. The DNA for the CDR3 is TGCGCCAGCAGCTTGGTTGCTAGCGGTGGTAATGAGCAGTTCTTC.

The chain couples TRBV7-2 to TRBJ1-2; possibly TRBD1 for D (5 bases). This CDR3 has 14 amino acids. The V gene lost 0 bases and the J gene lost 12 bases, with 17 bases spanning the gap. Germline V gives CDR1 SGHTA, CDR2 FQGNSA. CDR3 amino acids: CASSLALPWQGNTF. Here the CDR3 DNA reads TGTGCCAGCAGCTTAGCGCTTCCCTGGCAGGGAAACACCTTC.